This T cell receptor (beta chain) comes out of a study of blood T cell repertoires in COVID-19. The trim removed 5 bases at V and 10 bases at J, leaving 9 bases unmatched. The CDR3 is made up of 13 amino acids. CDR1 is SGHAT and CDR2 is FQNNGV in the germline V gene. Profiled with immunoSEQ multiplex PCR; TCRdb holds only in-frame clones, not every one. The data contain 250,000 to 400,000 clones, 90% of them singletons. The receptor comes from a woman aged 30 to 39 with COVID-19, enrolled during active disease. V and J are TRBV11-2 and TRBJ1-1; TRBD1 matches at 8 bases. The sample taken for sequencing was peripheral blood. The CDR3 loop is CASSAGQGVSAFF. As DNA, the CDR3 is TGTGCCAGCAGCGCCGGACAGGGCGTCTCAGCTTTCTTT.